This TCR beta chain was sequenced during a study of T cell repertoires in cytomegalovirus infection. TCRdb passed the reads through MiXCR, listing each CDR3 protein once. The sample carries hundreds of thousands of distinct CDR3 sequences, around 32% recorded once. CDR3 length: 16 residues. The trim removed 1 base at V and 4 bases at J, leaving 3 bases unmatched. Germline V lookup: CDR1 SGHVS, CDR2 FNYEAQ. This clonotype showed up many times. The antigen remains unidentified. The chain has TRBV7-6 and TRBJ1-6; 8 nucleotides match TRBD1. The receptor was derived from a human donor in good health (CMV status not recorded). Some clones in this sample may be carry-over from other donors' samples. The sample here was cultured CD8+ T cells from PBMCs, taken from culture after CMV antigen stimulation. CDR3 sequence: CASSLGDRNYNSPLHF. The CDR3, as DNA: TGTGCCAGCAGCTTAGGGGACAGGAATTATAATTCACCCCTCCACTTT.